This T cell receptor (beta chain) was sequenced in a study of T cell responses to AZD1222 COVID-19 vaccine. Study conclusions and caveats: White British people made up most donors, females outnumbered males, and clonal diversity was possibly underestimated. Baseline seropositivity characterized only six AZD1222 recipients.

The assay was immunoSEQ multiplex PCR, and TCRdb's table has in-frame clones only and misses some. The table shows around 220,000 clones, with roughly 94% occurring only once. Germline V gene data show CDR1 as LGHNA and CDR2 as YSLEER. The CDR3 is 17 amino acids. Between the trimmed V and J ends, which lost 3 bases and 3 bases, there was a span of 17 bases. As concerns this clone: Its antigen remains unknown.

The genes are TRBV4-3 and TRBJ2-2; tentative D call: TRBD1 (5 bases). This TCR was recovered from an adult who received the MenACWY meningococcal vaccine as a control. The sample consisted of peripheral blood, taken 28 days after the second dose of the MenACWY control vaccine. The CDR3 coding sequence is TGCGCCAGCAGCCATTGGGCCCCAGGGAAGGACACCGGGGAGCTGTTTTTT. Amino acids: CASSHWAPGKDTGELFF.